The clone carrying this TCR beta chain has at least ten counts. The target antigen is unknown. This sample is drawn from a study of T cells in Graves' hyperthyroidism and ophthalmopathy. Study overall: Peripheral blood specimens were obtained at initial diagnosis, prior to any treatment.

RNA transcripts provided the source from which TCR beta CDR3 regions were amplified. The HTBI set primed first-round TCR CDR3 RT-PCR. TCRdb re-called the multiplex PCR reads through MiXCR, storing one row per CDR3 protein. The sample records around 520,000 distinct CDR3 sequences, roughly an eighth being singletons. Findings of the study overall: Most thyroid clonotypes that were expanded above 0.001 also turned up in blood. For ophthalmopathy, model prediction preceded onset by a median around six months.

J lost 7 bases, V lost 8 bases, and 4 bases had no gene match. CDR1 is SNHLY and CDR2 is FYNNEI in the germline V gene. The CDR3 has 14 amino acids. This sequence was found in a woman under 30 with Graves' hyperthyroidism. The chain employs TRBV2 and TRBJ2-1; 14 nucleotides match TRBD2. Material: blood. The CDR3 region has the DNA TGTGCCAGCGGGACTAGCGGGAGATTTAATGAGCAGTTCTTC. This gives the protein CASGTSGRFNEQFF.